A selection of T cell receptor beta chains follows, all from one sample in a study of T cells in Graves' hyperthyroidism and ophthalmopathy. In TCRdb, the multiplex PCR reads were re-called with MiXCR into one record per CDR3 protein. The profile shows 550,000 to 700,000 distinct CDR3 sequences, under 60% of them singletons. Sequencing was performed on peripheral blood or thyroid tissue (not recorded which). The receptors were sampled from an adult woman with Graves' disease, either hyperthyroidism or ophthalmopathy (not recorded which). The CDR3 runs from the conserved cysteine through the conserved F or W. Fields, in order: V gene, J gene, D gene, clone size, CDR3 protein, CDR3 DNA. The D gene is left open where the match is weak. Clone size appears in some rows only: once, few, many, or a class for an expanded clone.

>TRBV19|TRBJ2-6|-|many
CASSGRSGANVLTF
TGTGCCAGTAGTGGTAGGAGTGGGGCCAACGTCCTGACTTTC
>TRBV5-6|TRBJ2-7|-|many
CASNKILSYEQYF
TGTGCCAGCAACAAGATACTTTCCTACGAGCAGTACTTC
>TRBV10-2|TRBJ2-7|-|-
CASARGRAFGYEQYF
TGCGCCAGCGCCAGGGGGAGGGCCTTCGGCTACGAGCAGTACTTC
>TRBV14|TRBJ2-7|-|-
CASSQDRSDPYEQYF
TGTGCCAGCAGCCAAGATAGATCCGACCCCTACGAGCAGTACTTC
>TRBV20-1|TRBJ1-2|-|many
CSARSPGQGYTF
TGCAGTGCTAGGTCCCCGGGTCAGGGCTACACCTTC
>TRBV2|TRBJ1-1|-|many
CASCEDGAWNTEAFF
TGTGCCAGCTGTGAGGACGGAGCATGGAACACTGAAGCTTTCTTT
>TRBV29-1|TRBJ1-2|-|-
CSGGGSYTF
TGCAGCGGGGGGGGATCCTACACCTTC
>TRBV7-8|TRBJ1-4|TRBD1|-
CANSLAYRGGPTNEKLFF
TGTGCCAACAGCTTAGCATACAGGGGGGGACCAACTAATGAAAAACTGTTTTTT
>TRBV19|TRBJ1-5|-|-
CASTMGTVGGNQPQHF
TGTGCCAGTACCATGGGTACCGTAGGGGGCAATCAGCCCCAGCATTTT
>TRBV19|TRBJ2-2|TRBD2|-
CASSCRLAGGGGELFF
TGTGCCAGTAGTTGTCGACTAGCGGGAGGGGGCGGGGAGCTGTTTTTT
>TRBV29-1|TRBJ2-5|TRBD2|-
CSVQGLAGGRLWETQYF
TGCAGCGTTCAGGGACTAGCGGGAGGCCGCCTTTGGGAGACCCAGTACTTC
>TRBV7-2|TRBJ1-2|-|-
CASSFESQGHGYTF
TGTGCCAGCAGCTTTGAGAGTCAGGGCCATGGCTACACCTTC
>TRBV6-5|TRBJ2-6|-|-
CASSYWALNTEAF
TGTGCCAGCAGTTACTGGGCCTTGAACACTGAAGCTTTC
>TRBV20-1|TRBJ1-2|-|-
CSASPTSGIDYGYTF
TGCAGTGCTTCTCCGACTAGCGGGATAGACTATGGCTACACCTTC
>TRBV7-6|TRBJ2-5|-|-
CASSTGEYQETQYF
TGTGCCAGCAGCACCGGAGAGTATCAAGAGACCCAGTACTTC
>TRBV29-1|TRBJ1-2|TRBD1|-
CSSGQGFYGYTF
TGCAGCTCGGGACAGGGGTTCTATGGCTACACCTTC
>TRBV29-1|TRBJ1-5|-|-
CSLVPGNQPQHF
TGCAGCTTGGTCCCGGGTAATCAGCCCCAGCATTTT
>TRBV14|TRBJ2-5|-|-
CASSQEGMGQYF
TGTGCCAGCAGCCAAGAGGGGATGGGGCAGTACTTC
>TRBV9|TRBJ1-4|TRBD1|many
CASSETGGSEKLFF
TGTGCCAGCAGCGAGACAGGGGGTAGTGAAAAACTGTTTTTT
>TRBV5-1|TRBJ2-5|TRBD1|-
CASSAETGVDETQYF
TGCGCCAGCAGCGCCGAGACAGGGGTCGACGAGACCCAGTACTTC
>TRBV7-9|TRBJ1-5|-|many
CASSSGHSNQPQHF
TGTGCCAGCAGCTCCGGGCATAGCAATCAGCCCCAGCATTTT
>TRBV7-2|TRBJ2-3|-|-
CASRGSTDTQYF
TGTGCCAGCAGGGGTAGCACAGATACGCAGTATTTT
>TRBV7-3|TRBJ1-1|-|-
CASRFTANTEAFF
TGTGCCAGCAGATTCACGGCGAACACTGAAGCTTTCTTT
>TRBV7-9|TRBJ2-5|TRBD1|-
CASSPGQGTVETQYF
TGTGCCAGCAGTCCTGGACAGGGGACGGTAGAGACCCAGTACTTC
>TRBV7-9|TRBJ1-2|-|many
CASTRAGTNYGYTF
TGTGCCAGCACGAGGGCAGGGACTAACTATGGCTACACCTTC
>TRBV7-2|TRBJ2-2|TRBD2|-
CASSVDGGKNTGELFF
TGTGCCAGCAGCGTAGACGGGGGGAAGAACACCGGGGAGCTGTTTTTT
>TRBV20-1|TRBJ2-7|-|-
CSASPGTEHYEQYF
TGCAGTGCTAGCCCCGGGACGGAGCACTACGAGCAGTACTTC
>TRBV4-2|TRBJ2-5|-|-
CASSQPYSGGGGETQYF
TGTGCCAGCAGCCAACCCTACAGCGGAGGGGGAGGGGAGACCCAGTACTTC
>TRBV7-9|TRBJ1-1|TRBD1|-
CASSLASGGLTEAFF
TGTGCCAGCAGCTTAGCCTCAGGGGGTCTGACTGAAGCTTTCTTT
>TRBV15|TRBJ1-4|TRBD1|many
CATSRVGGPGQAAKLFF
TGTGCCACCAGCAGAGTAGGGGGCCCAGGACAGGCGGCAAAACTGTTTTTT
>TRBV29-1|TRBJ2-5|-|-
CSVAPDSVQETQYF
TGCAGCGTGGCCCCCGACTCGGTTCAAGAGACCCAGTACTTC
>TRBV5-4|TRBJ2-7|TRBD1|many
CASSRTGGFEQYF
TGTGCCAGCAGCCGGACAGGGGGCTTCGAGCAGTACTTC
>TRBV7-6|TRBJ1-1|-|many
CASSPRRGRNTEAFF
TGTGCCAGCAGCCCTAGAAGGGGACGGAACACTGAAGCTTTCTTT
>TRBV12-3/TRBV12-4|TRBJ1-3|-|-
CASSFPAGNTIYF
TGTGCCAGCAGTTTCCCCGCGGGAAACACCATATATTTT
>TRBV29-1|TRBJ1-1|-|-
CSVPPGGLVTEAFF
TGCAGCGTACCACCCGGGGGGCTGGTGACTGAAGCTTTCTTT
>TRBV30|TRBJ2-7|-|-
CAWSVKDYEQYF
TGTGCCTGGAGTGTAAAAGACTACGAGCAGTACTTC
>TRBV11-2|TRBJ2-7|-|many
CASSLGGQAGEQYF
TGTGCCAGCAGCTTAGGTGGCCAAGCAGGCGAGCAGTACTTC
>TRBV5-6|TRBJ2-7|-|-
CASSSRGRNYEQYF
TGTGCCAGCAGCTCCAGGGGCAGGAACTACGAGCAGTACTTC
>TRBV7-9|TRBJ1-2|TRBD1|-
CASSLLFGEGQDHGYTF
TGTGCCAGCAGCTTATTGTTCGGAGAAGGACAGGACCATGGCTACACCTTC
>TRBV30|TRBJ2-5|-|-
CAWSHEAGQETQYF
TGTGCCTGGAGCCATGAAGCAGGGCAAGAGACCCAGTACTTC
>TRBV19|TRBJ1-5|TRBD1|many
CASSISAQGWQPQHF
TGTGCCAGTAGTATATCCGCACAGGGGTGGCAGCCCCAGCATTTT
>TRBV2|TRBJ1-6|TRBD1|many
CASRQDRNSPLHF
TGTGCCAGCAGGCAGGACAGGAATTCACCCCTCCACTTT